These 27 T cell receptor beta chains were all obtained from the same sample, sequenced in a study of human T cells and chemical hapten exposure. TCRdb reprocessed the RACE reads via MiXCR and lists one record per CDR3 protein. The data contain about 110,000 distinct CDR3 sequences, approximately 12% of them seen just once; the ten biggest clones take up about 1.6%. Regarding time point: pre-sensitization, week 0. Treatment meaning: therapeutic diphenylcyclopropenone sensitization with weekly scalp DPC. The sequencing here drew on whole blood, taken in connection with sensitization to the hapten diphenylcyclopropenone (DPC). The receptor source for this set is a woman aged 45-65 years with alopecia areata. Some clones in this sample may be carry-over from other donors' samples.

This clonotype has more than one count but fewer than ten. This sequence joins TRBV4-1 and TRBJ2-5, with 8 bases that match TRBD1. Germline CDR1 and CDR2: MGHRA and YSYEKL. The CDR3 loop spans 18 amino acids. Trimming cost V 2 bases and J 7 bases; bases outside gene matches: 18. The CDR3 here is CASSQNPFRDRYSATQYF. CDR3 in DNA: TGCGCCAGCAGCCAAAATCCTTTCCGGGACAGGTATTCGGCGACCCAGTACTTC.

Only a few counts were recorded for this clonotype. The chain couples TRBV7-2 to TRBJ1-2, with D unresolved. CDR3 length equals 15 residues. Germline CDR1 SGHTA, CDR2 FQGNSA. With 4 bases removed from V and 4 bases from J, the gap between germline ends came to 16 bases. Here the CDR3 DNA reads TGTGCCAGCAGCTATGTAGCGAGCAGCCCCTATGGCTACACCTTC. Translating it yields CASSYVASSPYGYTF.

The chain joins TRBV18 to TRBJ1-1, with D maybe TRBD1 (6 bases). Trimming took off 3 bases at V and 0 bases at J, with 14 bases between the two ends. Germline V lookup: CDR1 KGHSH, CDR2 LQKENI. The CDR3 has 16 amino acids. The CDR3, as DNA: TGTGCCAGCTCACCGGTCCCGGGACAAATGAACACTGAAGCTTTCTTT. It translates to CASSPVPGQMNTEAFF.

This CDR3 reads CASSLVGRSIAKNIQYF. CDR3 in DNA: TGTGCCAGCAGTTTAGTAGGGCGAAGTATAGCCAAAAACATTCAGTACTTC. The gene calls are TRBV28 and TRBJ2-4; D call uncertain. The V gene lost 2 bases and the J gene lost 0 bases, with 14 bases spanning the gap. The germline gives CDR1 MDHEN, CDR2 SYDVKM. The CDR3 loop spans 17 amino acids.

This clonotype was observed many times. The gene calls are TRBV29-1 and TRBJ1-1; no firm D call. This CDR3 region has 13 residues. From germline, CDR1 is SQVTM and CDR2 ANQGSEA. The V gene lost 7 bases and the J gene lost 0 bases, with 12 bases spanning the gap. This CDR3 reads CSANRNLNTEAFF. Written as DNA, the CDR3 is TGCAGCGCAAACAGAAATTTGAACACTGAAGCTTTCTTT.

The chain joins TRBV6-1 to TRBJ1-5; D unresolved. Germline CDR1 and CDR2: MNHNS and SASEGT. CDR3 length equals 11 residues. V lost 6 bases, J lost 4 bases, and 4 bases lay in between. Here the CDR3 reads CASRLNQPQHF. CDR3 nucleotides: TGTGCCAGCAGGTTAAATCAGCCCCAGCATTTT.

The V call is TRBV7-2, the J call TRBJ1-4; D not resolved. Germline assignment: CDR1 SGHTA and CDR2 FQGNSA. Trimming took off 5 bases at V and 4 bases at J, with 8 bases between the two ends. This CDR3 contains 13 residues. CDR3 protein: CASSPALNEKLFF. Here the CDR3 DNA reads TGTGCCAGCAGCCCGGCCCTTAATGAAAAACTGTTTTTT.

The gene calls are TRBV19 and TRBJ1-5; maybe TRBD1 (6 bases). CDR1 is LNHDA and CDR2 is SQIVND in the germline V gene (reference sequence). The CDR3 spans 15 residues. V lost 9 bases to trimming and J lost 6 bases, with 21 bases between them. The CDR3 reads CASSRRGHLGQPQHF. CDR3 nucleotide sequence: TGTGCCAGCTCACGACGGGGACATCTCGGTCAGCCCCAGCATTTT.

This clonotype was recorded many times. The rearrangement uses TRBV6-2 or TRBV6-3 and TRBJ2-7, with no clear D. The CDR3 sequence is 13 residues long. Germline V gene data show CDR1 as MNHEY and CDR2 as SVGEGT. Trimming took off 6 bases at V and 2 bases at J, with 11 bases between the two ends. The CDR3 reads CASRSKRTYEQYF. The CDR3 DNA is TGTGCCAGCAGGTCCAAAAGAACCTACGAGCAGTACTTC.

J is TRBJ2-5 and V is TRBV5-4; no clear D. CDR3 length: 13 amino acids. From germline, CDR1 is SGHNT and CDR2 YYREEE (reference sequence). V shed 4 bases and J shed 2 bases, with 9 bases lying between them. CDR3 residues: CASSRAVQETQYF. The CDR3 coding sequence is TGTGCCAGCAGCCGGGCGGTTCAAGAGACCCAGTACTTC. Using reference TRBV5-4 and TRBJ2-5 for the parts outside the CDR3, the full variable domain is ETGVTQSPTHLIKTRGQQVTLRCSSQSGHNTVSWYQQALGQGPQFIFQYYREEENGRGNFPPRFSGLQFPNYSSELNVNALELDDSALYLCASSRAVQETQYFGPGTRLLVL.

This clonotype has only a few counts. One end of the junction varies from germline; a read error may be responsible. The chain employs TRBV3-1 and TRBJ2-5, with D possibly being TRBD1 or TRBD2 (6 bases each). Germline-derived CDR1 and CDR2 are LGHDT and YNNKEL (reference sequence). The CDR3 contains 12 residues. The CDR3 sequence is CASSRGRDERNF. The CDR3 coding sequence is TGTGCCAGCAGCCGGGGGCGGGATGAAAGGAACTTC.

This clonotype turned up a few times. The CDR3 reads CASKRVSSYNEQFF. In DNA form, the CDR3 reads TGTGCCAGCAAAAGGGTTAGCTCCTACAATGAGCAGTTCTTC. J is TRBJ2-1 and V is TRBV2; no clear D. The CDR3 is 14 residues long. V lost 7 bases and J lost 0, with 10 bases in between. Germline CDR1 SNHLY, CDR2 FYNNEI.

This clonotype was picked up a small number of times. The genes are TRBV28 and TRBJ1-6; 7 positions agree with TRBD1. Germline CDR1 reads MDHEN; CDR2 reads SYDVKM. The CDR3 sequence is 15 residues long. The V gene end was trimmed by 5 bases and the J gene end by 3 bases; junction bases not matched to a gene: 4. The CDR3 sequence: CASSGDSDYNSPLHF. CDR3 nucleotide sequence: TGTGCCAGCAGTGGGGACAGCGACTATAATTCACCCCTCCACTTT. The whole variable domain, remainder taken from reference TRBV28 and TRBJ1-6, is DVKVTQSSRYLVKRTGEKVFLECVQDMDHENMFWYRQDPGLGLRLIYFSYDVKMKEKGDIPEGYSVSREKKERFSLILESASTNQTSMYLCASSGDSDYNSPLHFGNGTRLTVT.

This clonotype was seen a handful of times. V is TRBV10-1 and J is TRBJ2-1, with 12 bases lining up with TRBD2. The junction had 6 bases not matched to a gene; V was cut back by 6 bases and J by 6 bases. The CDR3 extends over 15 amino acids. Looked up from germline, CDR1 is WNHNN and CDR2 is SYGVQD (reference sequence). CDR3 loop: CASSMTSGGFNEQFF. The CDR3 nucleotides read TGCGCCAGCAGCATGACTAGCGGGGGATTCAATGAGCAGTTCTTC.

The table lists this clonotype with many counts. The V call is TRBV28, the J call TRBJ2-3; D gene ambiguous. Between the trimmed V and J ends, which lost 2 bases and 14 bases, there was a span of 14 bases. The CDR3 is made up of 12 amino acids. In germline, CDR1 is MDHEN, CDR2 SYDVKM. CDR3 DNA sequence: TGTGCCAGCAGTTTAGGCGGACCGAGTTGGTATTTT. Translating it yields CASSLGGPSWYF. The full variable domain, its missing parts supplied by reference TRBV28 and TRBJ2-3, is DVKVTQSSRYLVKRTGEKVFLECVQDMDHENMFWYRQDPGLGLRLIYFSYDVKMKEKGDIPEGYSVSREKKERFSLILESASTNQTSMYLCASSLGGPSWYFGPGTRLTVL.

The chain couples TRBV4-2 to TRBJ1-1; no definite D call. The CDR3 is 15 amino acids. The germline CDR1 and CDR2 sequences are LGHNA and YNFKEQ. V gave up 0 bases and J gave up 0 bases, with 8 bases separating them. The CDR3 DNA reads as TGTGCCAGCAGCCAAGATAGCGGGTTGAACACTGAAGCTTTCTTT. This encodes CASSQDSGLNTEAFF.

This clonotype has only a few counts. This rearrangement joins TRBV28 to TRBJ1-1; 12 bases are a match to TRBD1. The CDR3 has 16 amino acids. V lost 6 bases and J lost 4; bases outside the gene matches: 9. CDR1 is MDHEN, CDR2 SYDVKM, per germline. In DNA, the CDR3 is TGTGCCAGCAGACCCGGGACAGGGGGCTATGGCACTGAAGCTTTCTTT. It translates to CASRPGTGGYGTEAFF. The whole variable domain, remainder taken from reference TRBV28 and TRBJ1-1, is DVKVTQSSRYLVKRTGEKVFLECVQDMDHENMFWYRQDPGLGLRLIYFSYDVKMKEKGDIPEGYSVSREKKERFSLILESASTNQTSMYLCASRPGTGGYGTEAFFGQGTRLTVV.

The chain joins TRBV11-2 to TRBJ1-2, with D possibly being TRBD1 (6 bases). Deletions cut 5 bases from V and 4 bases from J, with 17 bases between. The CDR3 covers 15 residues. In germline, CDR1 is SGHAT, CDR2 FQNNGV. The CDR3 here is CASSPEGHSFYGYTF. The CDR3 DNA follows: TGTGCCAGCAGCCCAGAGGGACATTCTTTCTATGGCTACACCTTC.

This sequence joins TRBV29-1 and TRBJ2-7, with 8 bases fitting TRBD1. Germline lookup yields CDR1 SQVTM and CDR2 ANQGSEA. This CDR3 is built from 14 residues. After removal of 0 bases from V and 1 base from J, the junction contained 2 bases not matched to a gene. The CDR3 here is CSVEDRQGSYEQYF. The CDR3 bases are TGCAGCGTTGAAGACCGACAGGGGTCCTACGAGCAGTACTTC.

This clonotype was seen a handful of times. This chain joins TRBV20-1 and TRBJ2-7, with a possible D match to TRBD1 (6 bases). The CDR3 runs 13 residues. Germline V gene sequence: CDR1 DFQATT, CDR2 SNEGSKA (reference sequence). The CDR3 sequence: CSAPGTFGYEQYF. In DNA form, the CDR3 reads TGCAGCGCACCTGGGACATTCGGCTACGAGCAGTACTTC.

The CDR3 DNA reads TGCGCCAGCAGCCCCGGGGCGGGGGACAATTCAGATACGCAGTATTTT. Its protein is CASSPGAGDNSDTQYF. The V gene is TRBV4-3, the J gene TRBJ2-3, with D perhaps TRBD2 (7 bases). Germline lookup yields CDR1 LGHNA and CDR2 YSLEER. This CDR3 has 16 amino acids. Trimming took off 4 bases at V and 4 bases at J, with 18 bases between the two ends.

This chain uses TRBV5-1 with TRBJ1-4; TRBD1 aligns across 10 bases. The CDR3 totals 14 residues. Germline V gene data show CDR1 as SGHRS and CDR2 as YFSETQ. Losses at the gene ends were 3 bases for V and 6 bases for J; bases not matched to a gene: 2. CDR3 nucleotides: TGCGCCAGCAGCTCCGGGACAGGGGATGAAAAACTGTTTTTT. Its translation is CASSSGTGDEKLFF.

This chain connects TRBV11-2 to TRBJ2-4; D gene uncertain. CDR3 size: 16 residues. CDR1 and CDR2 (germline): SGHAT, FQNNGV. The ends were cut back, 5 bases at V and 2 bases at J, with 16 bases in the middle. The CDR3: CASSAGPQETKNIQYF. The DNA for the CDR3 is TGTGCCAGCAGCGCAGGTCCCCAGGAGACCAAAAACATTCAGTACTTC.

The CDR3 sequence is CSGIGLAGGRSYNEQFF. In DNA form, the CDR3 reads TGCAGTGGAATCGGACTAGCGGGGGGCCGCTCCTACAATGAGCAGTTCTTC. V gene TRBV20-1 combines with J gene TRBJ2-1, with TRBD2 matching over 14 bases. Germline V gene lookup returns CDR1 DFQATT and CDR2 SNEGSKA (reference sequence). CDR3 length: 17 residues. J gave up 0 bases and V 7 bases, and 8 bases lay outside the gene matches.

This clonotype has just a few counts. This chain uses TRBV5-1 with TRBJ1-1; a possible D gene is TRBD1 (5 bases). This CDR3 has 14 amino acids. Trimming removed 3 bases at V and 7 bases at J, with 16 bases between. CDR1 and CDR2 (germline): SGHRS, YFSETQ. CDR3 sequence (DNA): TGCGCCAGCAGCTCGTCAGGGACGGTGGATGAAGCTTTCTTT. It is translated as CASSSSGTVDEAFF.

This clonotype was seen at least ten times. V gene TRBV6-5 combines with J gene TRBJ1-1; the D gene is possibly TRBD1 (6 bases). Germline CDR1 is MNHEY and CDR2 is SVGAGI. V lost 6 bases to trimming and J lost 5 bases, with 16 bases between them. The CDR3 contains 14 residues. The CDR3 DNA is TGTGCCAGCAGCCCCTTTAGGGGGGTGACTGAAGCTTTCTTT. As protein: CASSPFRGVTEAFF.

This clonotype was recorded many times. The chain's CDR3 is CSVEWGAGTDTQYF. The CDR3 DNA is TGCAGCGTGGAGTGGGGTGCAGGCACAGATACGCAGTATTTT. The chain uses TRBV29-1 and TRBJ2-3; D is undetermined. Trimming shortened V by 6 bases and J by 1 base, and 14 bases separated the two germline ends. The V gene's germline CDR1 is SQVTM and CDR2 ANQGSEA. The CDR3 has 14 amino acids.